This T cell receptor beta chain was documented in a study of response to subunit inactivated influenza vaccine. Germline loops: CDR1 SQVTM, CDR2 ANQGSEA. The V gene lost 4 bases and the J gene lost 2 bases, with 17 bases spanning the gap. This CDR3 is built from 15 residues. This clonotype was recorded only once. Its antigen is not identified. General study findings and limits: Each seasonal influenza vaccination recruits few new T cells, the authors suggested.

TCRdb analysed the RT-PCR reads with MiXCR anew, one entry per CDR3 protein. Here the sample spans roughly 630,000 distinct CDR3 sequences, about 15% being singletons. The sequence was collected from a man aged 45-65 years who received an inactivated influenza vaccine. The chain combines TRBV29-1 with TRBJ2-5; D call uncertain. Sequences were derived from PBMCs from blood, sampled roughly 15 days before vaccination. The DNA for the CDR3 is TGCAGCGTTGTCTTGTTTTCGGGTCCTCAAGAGACCCAGTACTTC. It translates to CSVVLFSGPQETQYF. Together with reference TRBV29-1 and TRBJ2-5, the CDR3 gives the full variable domain: SAVISQKPSRDICQRGTSLTIQCQVDSQVTMMFWYRQQPGQSLTLIATANQGSEATYESGFVIDKFPISRPNLTFSTLTVSNMSPEDSSIYLCSVVLFSGPQETQYFGPGTRLLVL.